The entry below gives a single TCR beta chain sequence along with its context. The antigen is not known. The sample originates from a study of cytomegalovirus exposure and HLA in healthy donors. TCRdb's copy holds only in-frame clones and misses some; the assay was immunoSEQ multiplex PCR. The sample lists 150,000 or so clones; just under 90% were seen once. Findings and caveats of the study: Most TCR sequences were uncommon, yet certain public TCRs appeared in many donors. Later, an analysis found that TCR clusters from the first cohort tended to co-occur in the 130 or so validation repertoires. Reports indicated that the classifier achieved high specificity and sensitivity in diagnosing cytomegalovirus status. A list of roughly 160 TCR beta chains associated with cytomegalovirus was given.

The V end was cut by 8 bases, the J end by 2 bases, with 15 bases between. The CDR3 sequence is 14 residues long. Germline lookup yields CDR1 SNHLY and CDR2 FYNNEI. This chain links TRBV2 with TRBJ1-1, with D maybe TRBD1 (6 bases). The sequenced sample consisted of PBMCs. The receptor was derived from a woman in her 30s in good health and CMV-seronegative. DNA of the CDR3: TGTGCCAGCGGCGACTGGGGGGGCAACACTGAAGCTTTCTTT. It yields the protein CASGDWGGNTEAFF. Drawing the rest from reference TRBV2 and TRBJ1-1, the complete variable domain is EPEVTQTPSHQVTQMGQEVILRCVPISNHLYFYWYRQILGQKVEFLVSFYNNEISEKSEIFDDQFSVERPDGSNFTLKIRSTKLEDSAMYFCASGDWGGNTEAFFGQGTRLTVV.